One sample yielded the 14 T cell receptor beta chains listed below, sequenced in a study of cytomegalovirus exposure and HLA in healthy donors. It was with 60 Vbeta and 13 Jbeta primers that the PCR ran. Only in-frame clones appear in the TCRdb table, and some are missing; sequencing was by immunoSEQ multiplex PCR. The sample holds about 82,000 clones, 65% to 75% seen once. Sequenced sample: PBMCs. The source of these receptors is a middle-aged man in good health and CMV-seropositive.

The rearrangement joins TRBV5-1 to TRBJ2-7; a weak D match, TRBD2 (7 bases). Germline CDR1 and CDR2: SGHRS and YFSETQ. Trimming shortened V by 4 bases and J by 6 bases, and 11 bases separated the two germline ends. This CDR3 contains 12 residues. Written as DNA, the CDR3 is TGCGCCAGCAGCGGGGAGGGGGGCGAGCAGTACTTC. Its translation is CASSGEGGEQYF.

The chain employs TRBV2 and TRBJ2-5, with D maybe TRBD1 (5 bases). Germline-derived CDR1 and CDR2 are SNHLY and FYNNEI. V lost 6 bases, J lost 5 bases, and 22 bases lay in between. This CDR3 spans 16 amino acids. The CDR3 sequence: CASRQESRQLWETQYF. The DNA of the CDR3 is TGTGCCAGCAGGCAAGAGTCGAGACAGCTCTGGGAGACCCAGTACTTC.

Written as DNA, the CDR3 is TGTGCCAGCAGGCTGGGACTAGCGGGTAACACCGGGGAGCTGTTTTTT. Translated, it gives CASRLGLAGNTGELFF. The chain carries TRBV6-6 and TRBJ2-2; the match to TRBD2 covers 12 bases. V trimming: 6 bases; J trimming: 2 bases; junction bases outside the gene matches: 4. From germline, CDR1 is MNHNY and CDR2 SVGAGI (reference sequence). The CDR3 has 16 residues.

The CDR3 DNA sequence: TGTGCCAGCACCCACAGGTACCCCTACGAGCAGTACTTC. Amino acid sequence: CASTHRYPYEQYF. This chain connects TRBV6-6 to TRBJ2-5; weak D call: TRBD1 (5 bases). The DNA end is a closer match to TRBJ2-7, so the J assignment may be wrong. This CDR3 comprises 13 residues. CDR1 is MNHNY, CDR2 SVGAGI, per germline (reference sequence).

Worth noting for this clone: Because it lacks the conserved phenylalanine or tryptophan at the end, this CDR3 is likely a read error. The DNA is omitted, as the CDR3 cannot be located on it reliably, and the CDR3 follows TCRdb's listing. This chain connects TRBV27 to TRBJ1-1. Germline V lookup: CDR1 MNHEY, CDR2 SMNVEV (reference sequence). The CDR3 extends over 9 residues, inclusive of both ends. This CDR3 is CASSLSSPR.

The chain links TRBV25-1 to TRBJ1-2; D unclear. Germline V lookup: CDR1 MGHDK, CDR2 SYGVNS. Trimming cost V 3 bases and J 0 bases, with 8 bases left between them. This CDR3 is 14 amino acids long. CDR3 in amino acids: CASSDTRTNYGYTF. In DNA, the CDR3 is TGTGCCAGCAGTGATACCAGGACTAACTATGGCTACACCTTC.

This clone was observed a few times. The chain is built from TRBV27 and TRBJ2-7; TRBD2 matches at 13 bases. The CDR3 consists of 15 residues. Germline assignment: CDR1 MNHEY and CDR2 SMNVEV (reference sequence). V gave up 5 bases and J gave up 5 bases; unmatched junction bases: 6. The DNA for the CDR3 is TGTGCCAGCAGTCCGAGGACTAGCGGGAGTAACGAGCAGTACTTC. As protein: CASSPRTSGSNEQYF.

This chain links TRBV7-9 with TRBJ2-2; 7 bases align to TRBD2. The trim removed 1 base at V and 2 bases at J, leaving 4 bases unmatched. The CDR3 covers 16 residues. Germline loops: CDR1 SEHNR, CDR2 FQNEAQ (reference sequence). The CDR3 DNA sequence: TGTGCCAGCAGCTTAGGGCGGGAGCGTAACACCGGGGAGCTGTTTTTT. Translated: CASSLGRERNTGELFF.

The rearrangement joins TRBV5-6 to TRBJ1-2; D unclear. Germline CDR1 and CDR2: SGHDT and YYEEEE. V lost 0 bases, J lost 5 bases, and 17 bases lay in between. This CDR3 has 16 residues. The CDR3 protein is CASSLAESFPLYGYTF. The CDR3 DNA follows: TGTGCCAGCAGCTTGGCCGAGTCGTTTCCCCTATATGGCTACACCTTC.

The rearrangement uses TRBV18 and TRBJ2-1; 7 positions match TRBD2. Germline CDR1 is KGHSH and CDR2 is LQKENI. V gave up 1 base and J gave up 2 bases; unmatched junction bases: 2. This CDR3 has 15 amino acids. The CDR3: CASSPLSGTYNEQFF. The CDR3 DNA follows: TGTGCCAGCTCACCACTGAGCGGGACCTACAATGAGCAGTTCTTC.

V and J are TRBV28 and TRBJ2-5; 7 bases are a match to TRBD2. V shed 6 bases, J shed 5 bases, and the junction held 9 bases outside the gene matches. Germline V gene lookup returns CDR1 MDHEN and CDR2 SYDVKM. The CDR3 has 14 residues. The CDR3 protein is CASSGGRGWETQYF. Here the CDR3 DNA reads TGTGCCAGCAGCGGAGGGAGGGGATGGGAGACCCAGTACTTC.

The rearrangement joins TRBV30 to TRBJ1-6; no definite D call. V lost 4 bases and J lost 1, with 14 bases in between. Germline CDR1 and CDR2: GTSNPN and SVGIG (reference sequence). The CDR3 runs to 16 residues. In DNA form, the CDR3 reads TGTGCCTGGAAGCGGGGAAAAGGTTCCTATAATTCACCCCTCCACTTT. This sequence encodes CAWKRGKGSYNSPLHF.

A few counts support this clone. The chain has TRBV10-3 and TRBJ2-7, with a weak D call TRBD1 (5 bases). The CDR3 covers 13 residues. Per the germline V gene, CDR1 is ENHRY and CDR2 is SYGVKD. The V end lost 0 bases, the J end lost 7 bases, and 10 bases lay between the germline ends. CDR3 sequence: CAISESGRDEQYF. The CDR3 DNA reads TGTGCCATCAGTGAGTCCGGCAGGGATGAGCAGTACTTC.

V is TRBV28 and J is TRBJ1-4; 7 positions match TRBD1. V lost 5 bases to trimming and J lost 0 bases; unmatched junction nucleotides: 6. Germline assignment: CDR1 MDHEN and CDR2 SYDVKM. The CDR3 sequence is 16 residues long. CDR3 in DNA: TGTGCCAGCAGTCGAGGGGGCCTTGCAACTAATGAAAAACTGTTTTTT. Encoded protein: CASSRGGLATNEKLFF.